This entry lists 27 T cell receptor beta chains sequenced from one sample in a study of beta chain features in type 1 diabetes. Whole-study findings and limits: In all four CD4+ subsets, TCRB CDR3 length was significantly, moderately reduced in type 1 diabetes.

Their antigen targets remain unknown. Every isolated RNA sample was fully reverse transcribed, so sequencing captured expressed TCRB transcripts. Assay used: immunoSEQ multiplex PCR; TCRdb lists only in-frame clones, some missing. The sample carries 120,000 or so clones, around 15% recorded once. The sample comprised central memory CD4+ T cells from blood. The receptors come from a man aged 18 to 30 with type 1 diabetes.

This clone was counted only a few times. V and J are TRBV27 and TRBJ1-4; 7 bases are a match to TRBD1. The germline V gene encodes CDR1 MNHEY and CDR2 SMNVEV (reference sequence). The CDR3 covers 15 residues. Germline trimming cut 5 bases from V and 4 bases from J; bases unmatched to any gene: 7. The CDR3 DNA reads TGTGCCAGCAGTCCCCAGGGGGTCAGTAATGAAAAACTGTTTTTT. Amino acid sequence: CASSPQGVSNEKLFF. Full variable domain (missing parts from reference TRBV27 and TRBJ1-4): EAQVTQNPRYLITVTGKKLTVTCSQNMNHEYMSWYRQDPGLGLRQIYYSMNVEVTDKGDVPEGYKVSRKEKRNFPLILESPSPNQTSLYFCASSPQGVSNEKLFFGSGTQLSVL.

The rearrangement joins TRBV18 to TRBJ1-5; possible D gene TRBD1, 5 bases. CDR1 is KGHSH and CDR2 is LQKENI in the germline V gene. V was trimmed by 5 bases and J by 4 bases, leaving 9 bases between them. The CDR3 totals 13 residues. CDR3 sequence reads: CASSGAENQPQHF. In nucleotides, the CDR3 is TGTGCCAGCTCAGGGGCCGAGAATCAGCCCCAGCATTTT.

This clone was counted only a few times. The CDR3 loop reads CASSPQGGDTQYF. CDR3 in DNA: TGTGCCAGCAGCCCCCAGGGAGGCGATACGCAGTATTTT. The chain employs TRBV11-3 and TRBJ2-3; D perhaps matches TRBD2 (6 bases). V was clipped by 5 bases and J by 6 bases, with 12 bases between them. CDR1 is SGHNT, CDR2 YENEEA, per germline. This CDR3 spans 13 amino acids. The whole variable domain, remainder taken from reference TRBV11-3 and TRBJ2-3, is EAGVVQSPRYKIIEKKQPVAFWCNPISGHNTLYWYLQNLGQGPELLIRYENEEAVDDSQLPKDRFSAERLKGVDSTLKIQPAELGDSAVYLCASSPQGGDTQYFGPGTRLTVL.

This clone was counted many times. The chain carries TRBV5-1 and TRBJ1-1; D not resolved. Germline V gene data show CDR1 as SGHRS and CDR2 as YFSETQ. The CDR3 sequence is 11 residues long. The chain's CDR3 is CASGRNTEAFF. The CDR3 DNA reads TGCGCTAGCGGGAGGAACACTGAAGCTTTCTTT.

Comments on this clone: This same CDR3 is encoded by further DNA sequences in the sample. J is TRBJ2-5 and V is TRBV15; tentative D call: TRBD2 (5 bases). Germline V gene data show CDR1 as LNHNV and CDR2 as YYDKDF (reference sequence). The CDR3 runs 14 residues. Trimming took 0 bases from V and 1 from J, leaving 6 bases between them. The chain's CDR3 is CATSRDRGQETQYF. In DNA form, the CDR3 reads TGTGCCACCAGCAGAGATCGGGGCCAAGAGACCCAGTACTTC. Looking up the rest from reference TRBV15 and TRBJ2-5 gives the full variable domain: DAMVIQNPRYQVTQFGKPVTLSCSQTLNHNVMYWYQQKSSQAPKLLFHYYDKDFNNEADTPDNFQSRRPNTSFCFLDIRSPGLGDTAMYLCATSRDRGQETQYFGPGTRLLVL.

V is TRBV7-6 and J is TRBJ2-3; no reliable D call. V lost 3 bases, J lost 4 bases, and 8 bases lay in between. Germline V gives CDR1 SGHVS, CDR2 FNYEAQ. This CDR3 comprises 13 residues. The CDR3 is CASSFRFSDTQYF. The CDR3 nucleotides are TGTGCCAGCAGCTTCCGTTTTTCAGATACGCAGTATTTT.

The J gene is TRBJ2-3, the V gene TRBV18, with a possible D match to TRBD2 (5 bases). CDR3 length equals 17 residues. Germline CDR1 is KGHSH and CDR2 is LQKENI. The V and J ends lost 3 bases and 5 bases respectively, with 21 bases between them. The CDR3 is CASSPFHAGRWLDTQYF. The CDR3 DNA reads TGTGCCAGCTCACCTTTCCACGCGGGTCGGTGGTTAGATACGCAGTATTTT.

This sequence joins TRBV5-1 and TRBJ1-5, with D unresolved. This CDR3 has 14 residues. CDR1 is SGHRS, CDR2 YFSETQ, per germline. V was clipped by 0 bases and J by 3 bases, with 7 bases between them. The CDR3 protein is CASSLGLNNQPQHF. The CDR3 bases are TGCGCCAGCAGCTTGGGACTGAACAATCAGCCCCAGCATTTT.

Concerning this clone: This may arise from a read error, as a much more abundant clone is one base away. The CDR3 reads CASSEAATGGIDIQYF. The CDR3 DNA sequence: TGTGCCAGCAGTGAAGCGGCGACAGGGGGCATAGACATTCAGTACTTC. The gene calls are TRBV6-1 and TRBJ2-4; TRBD1 aligns across 10 bases. Germline loops: CDR1 MNHNS, CDR2 SASEGT. Trimming cost V 0 bases and J 8 bases; bases outside gene matches: 7. The CDR3 has 16 amino acids.

In this sample, this clone turned up a few times. The V call is TRBV23-1, the J call TRBJ2-5; a weak D match, TRBD1 (6 bases). TRBV23-1 is annotated as an ORF whose role is uncertain. The V end lost 4 bases, the J end lost 5 bases, and 11 bases lay between the germline ends. The CDR3 covers 13 residues. DNA of the CDR3: TGCGCCAGCAGTCCGGGACAACCCGAGACCCAGTACTTC. Its protein product is CASSPGQPETQYF.

The rearrangement uses TRBV27 and TRBJ2-3; perhaps D is TRBD1 or TRBD2 (5 bases each). From germline, CDR1 is MNHEY and CDR2 SMNVEV (reference sequence). The CDR3 loop spans 16 amino acids. V was cut by 7 bases and J by 1 base, with 18 bases left in between. As DNA, the CDR3 is TGTGCCAGCAACCCGCCAACGGGGCATGGCACAGATACGCAGTATTTT. Amino acids: CASNPPTGHGTDTQYF.

The CDR3 protein is CASSSPLRLAVNEQFF. The DNA for the CDR3 is TGTGCCAGCAGCTCCCCCCTTCGACTAGCGGTCAATGAGCAGTTCTTC. This chain joins TRBV7-2 and TRBJ2-1; the match to TRBD2 covers 9 bases. CDR1 and CDR2 (germline): SGHTA, FQGNSA. CDR3 length: 16 residues. The V segment lost 4 bases and the J segment 6 bases; nucleotides outside the gene matches: 10. Together with reference TRBV7-2 and TRBJ2-1, the CDR3 gives the full variable domain: GAGVSQSPSNKVTEKGKDVELRCDPISGHTALYWYRQSLGQGLEFLIYFQGNSAPDKSGLPSDRFSAERTGGSVSTLTIQRTQQEDSAVYLCASSSPLRLAVNEQFFGPGTRLTVL.

This clone has only a few counts. The chain joins TRBV5-1 to TRBJ2-1; 7 bases fit TRBD2. Per germline, CDR1 SGHRS and CDR2 YFSETQ. The ends lost 3 bases at V and 5 bases at J; junction bases unmatched: 5. The CDR3 runs 14 residues. For the CDR3, the DNA is TGCGCCAGCAGCTGGGGAGGGCTAAACAATGAGCAGTTCTTC. Encoded protein: CASSWGGLNNEQFF.

The chain uses TRBV28 and TRBJ2-5; the D call may be TRBD1 or TRBD2 (6 bases each). Germline V lookup: CDR1 MDHEN, CDR2 SYDVKM. The V gene lost 5 bases and the J gene lost 7 bases, with 11 bases spanning the gap. The CDR3 contains 12 residues. The DNA of the CDR3 is TGTGCCAGCAGTGGAGGGGGAGGGACCCAGTACTTC. It encodes CASSGGGGTQYF.

This chain joins TRBV27 and TRBJ1-5, with 10 bases that match TRBD1. Trimming at V came to 5 bases and at J to 2 bases, leaving 9 bases not matched to a gene. This CDR3 region has 17 residues. The germline V gene has CDR1 MNHEY and CDR2 SMNVEV (reference sequence). The CDR3 reads CASSPGTGAGGNQPQHF. The CDR3 DNA reads TGTGCCAGCAGTCCCGGGACAGGGGCAGGTGGCAATCAGCCCCAGCATTTT.

The chain's CDR3 is CASSLWRGQYNEQFF. CDR3 nucleotide sequence: TGTGCCAGCAGTTTATGGAGGGGGCAATACAATGAGCAGTTCTTC. This chain joins TRBV27 and TRBJ2-1; possible D gene TRBD1, 7 bases. This CDR3 contains 15 residues. Trimming left V 1 base short and J 4 bases short, with 11 bases between. CDR1 is MNHEY, CDR2 SMNVEV, per germline (reference sequence).

This chain joins TRBV5-4 and TRBJ1-1, with 8 bases matching TRBD1. Per germline, CDR1 SGHNT and CDR2 YYREEE (reference sequence). The CDR3 runs 14 residues. The trim removed 1 base at V and 5 bases at J, leaving 4 bases unmatched. The CDR3 region is CASSLPDRETEAFF. The CDR3, as DNA: TGTGCCAGCAGCTTGCCGGACAGGGAGACTGAAGCTTTCTTT.

This clone was observed a handful of times. This sequence joins TRBV4-3 and TRBJ2-1, with 7 bases identical to TRBD1. Germline CDR1 LGHNA, CDR2 YSLEER. The CDR3 consists of 19 residues. Losses at the gene ends were 1 base for V and 9 bases for J; bases not matched to a gene: 21. CDR3 nucleotides: TGCGCCAGCAGCCAAGCCCCACTGATTGGGGACAGAGGTAATCCTGAGCAGTTCTTC. Translated, it gives CASSQAPLIGDRGNPEQFF.

The CDR3 DNA follows: TGCGCCAGCAGCTACGAGGGGAACTACGAGCAGTACTTC. This codes for CASSYEGNYEQYF. The V gene is TRBV5-1, the J gene TRBJ2-7; the D gene could be TRBD1 or TRBD2 (5 bases each). From germline, CDR1 is SGHRS and CDR2 YFSETQ. Trimming took off 3 bases at V and 3 bases at J, with 10 bases between the two ends. The CDR3 consists of 13 residues.

Only a few counts were recorded for this clone. J is TRBJ2-1 and V is TRBV30; 7 bases map to TRBD1. The germline V gene has CDR1 GTSNPN and CDR2 SVGIG (reference sequence). The CDR3 is 15 residues long. With V trimmed by 0 bases and J by 4 bases, 6 bases remained unmatched. CDR3 sequence reads: CAWSVRTGKYNEQFF. DNA for the CDR3: TGTGCCTGGAGTGTGAGGACAGGAAAATACAATGAGCAGTTCTTC.

The CDR3 DNA sequence: TGTGCCAACACGCGGGACTCCTACAATGAGCAGTTCTTC. Translating it yields CANTRDSYNEQFF. V and J are TRBV5-8 and TRBJ2-1, with D possibly TRBD2 on 6 matching bases. The CDR3 length is 13 residues. Trimming removed 9 bases from V and 0 bases from J, with 10 bases in between. In germline, CDR1 is SGHTS, CDR2 YDEGEE.

The chain uses TRBV11-2 and TRBJ2-7; D is uncertain. The V gene's germline CDR1 is SGHAT and CDR2 FQNNGV. V lost 4 bases to trimming and J lost 7 bases, with 11 bases between them. CDR3 length equals 12 residues. The CDR3: CASSSTSVEQYF. CDR3 DNA sequence: TGTGCCAGCAGCTCAACCTCGGTAGAGCAGTACTTC.

This clone was detected only a few times. The chain recombines TRBV28 with TRBJ2-7; weak D call: TRBD2 (7 bases). Trimming took off 7 bases at V and 6 bases at J, with 19 bases between the two ends. CDR1 is MDHEN, CDR2 SYDVKM, per germline. There are 14 residues in the CDR3. DNA of the CDR3: TGTGCCAGCAAACTATGGCGGGGGCCGGCCGAGCAGTACTTC. Amino acid sequence: CASKLWRGPAEQYF.

This sequence joins TRBV4-3 and TRBJ2-3; 11 nucleotides align to TRBD2. The V and J ends lost 4 bases and 2 bases, in that order; junction bases with no gene match: 8. CDR3 length equals 17 residues. Germline V gene data show CDR1 as LGHNA and CDR2 as YSLEER. This CDR3 is CASSRMGGLAATDTQYF. In DNA, the CDR3 is TGCGCCAGCAGCCGCATGGGGGGACTAGCGGCCACAGATACGCAGTATTTT.

This clone was counted once. The genes are TRBV7-2 and TRBJ2-3; D not certain. V lost 5 bases, J lost 4 bases, and 10 bases lay in between. CDR1 and CDR2 (germline): SGHTA, FQGNSA. This CDR3 has 13 amino acids. CDR3 loop: CASSPRGPDTQYF. In DNA, the CDR3 is TGTGCCAGCAGCCCCCGAGGCCCAGATACGCAGTATTTT.

The V call is TRBV7-2, the J call TRBJ1-5; D not resolved. This CDR3 is 13 amino acids long. Trimming removed 3 bases at V and 4 bases at J, with 7 bases between. In germline, CDR1 is SGHTA, CDR2 FQGNSA. CDR3 region: CASSLAVNQPQHF. The CDR3 DNA reads TGTGCCAGCAGCTTGGCCGTAAATCAGCCCCAGCATTTT.

The chain recombines TRBV10-3 with TRBJ1-1; 7 bases align to TRBD1. CDR1 ENHRY and CDR2 SYGVKD come from the germline V gene. Trimming took 3 bases from V and 4 from J; bases not matched to a gene: 8. The CDR3 totals 15 residues. CDR3 protein: CAISDDRVRGTEAFF. CDR3 coding DNA: TGTGCCATCAGTGATGACAGGGTTAGGGGCACTGAAGCTTTCTTT.